These T cell receptor beta chains were read from a single sample in a study of cytomegalovirus exposure and HLA in healthy donors. The assay was immunoSEQ multiplex PCR, and TCRdb's table has in-frame clones only and misses some. Here the sample spans about 84,000 clones, roughly 64% being singletons. The material sequenced was PBMCs. The receptors derive from a woman between 35 and 50 years old in good health and CMV-seropositive. Both conserved end residues are part of each CDR3. Each record gives: J gene, V gene, clone size, D gene, CDR3 DNA, CDR3 protein. The D gene is left open where the match is weak. The size field is filled for only some rows; it gives once, few, many or a size class.

j_gene: TRBJ2-7; v_gene: TRBV7-2; abundance: NA; d_gene: NA; CDR3nt: TGTGCCAGCAGCTTAGGAGGACTCTACGAGCAGTACTTC; CDR3aa: CASSLGGLYEQYF
j_gene: TRBJ1-1; v_gene: TRBV28; abundance: NA; d_gene: NA; CDR3nt: TGTGCCAGCAGTTTCATTTCAGGGGCAATGAACACTGAAGCTTTCTTT; CDR3aa: CASSFISGAMNTEAFF
j_gene: TRBJ1-5; v_gene: TRBV27; abundance: NA; d_gene: NA; CDR3nt: TGTGCCAGCAGTTCACAGGGTGCAGGGCAGCCCCAGCATTTT; CDR3aa: CASSSQGAGQPQHF
j_gene: TRBJ1-1; v_gene: TRBV6-4; abundance: NA; d_gene: NA; CDR3nt: TGTGCCAGCAGTGTGATCCAGGGAACTGAAGCTTTCTTT; CDR3aa: CASSVIQGTEAFF
j_gene: TRBJ2-7; v_gene: TRBV4-1; abundance: NA; d_gene: TRBD2; CDR3nt: TGCGCCAGCAGCCCCCGGACTAGCGGGGACCCCTACGAGCAGTACTTC; CDR3aa: CASSPRTSGDPYEQYF
j_gene: TRBJ1-3; v_gene: TRBV28; abundance: NA; d_gene: NA; CDR3nt: TGTGCCAGCATAAACGGGGGCTCTGGAAACACCATATATTTT; CDR3aa: CASINGGSGNTIYF
j_gene: TRBJ2-7; v_gene: TRBV7-8; abundance: few; d_gene: NA; CDR3nt: TGTGCCAGCAGCCCGAACCCGACTACTTTCGAGCAGTACTTC; CDR3aa: CASSPNPTTFEQYF
j_gene: TRBJ1-1; v_gene: TRBV27; abundance: once; d_gene: TRBD1; CDR3nt: TGTGCCAGCAGTCTACAGGGGGCGTTTGGGAACACTGAAGCTTTCTTT; CDR3aa: CASSLQGAFGNTEAFF
j_gene: TRBJ1-1; v_gene: TRBV28; abundance: once; d_gene: NA; CDR3nt: TGTGCCAGCAGCCTAGGGGGGGGGTTGAACACTGAAGCTTTCTTT; CDR3aa: CASSLGGGLNTEAFF
j_gene: TRBJ2-2; v_gene: TRBV7-2; abundance: NA; d_gene: NA; CDR3nt: TGTGCCAGCAGCTCCCCGGGACTCCTCACCGGGGAGCTGTTTTTT; CDR3aa: CASSSPGLLTGELFF
j_gene: TRBJ2-1; v_gene: TRBV9; abundance: NA; d_gene: TRBD1; CDR3nt: TGTGCCAGCAGCGTAGAGGACAGGGTCTTGGGTGAGCAGTTCTTC; CDR3aa: CASSVEDRVLGEQFF
j_gene: TRBJ2-7; v_gene: TRBV7-2; abundance: NA; d_gene: TRBD2; CDR3nt: TGTGCCAGCACCTGGTCGGGGGGAACGGGGGAGCAGTACTTC; CDR3aa: CASTWSGGTGEQYF
j_gene: TRBJ2-3; v_gene: TRBV5-4; abundance: NA; d_gene: TRBD2; CDR3nt: TGTGCCAGCAGCCAAACTAGCGGGAGGGGGACAGATACGCAGTATTTT; CDR3aa: CASSQTSGRGTDTQYF
j_gene: TRBJ2-1; v_gene: TRBV25-1; abundance: NA; d_gene: TRBD2; CDR3nt: TGTGCCAGCAGTTTGGCGGGAGGTCCCTCCTACAATGAGCAGTTCTTC; CDR3aa: CASSLAGGPSYNEQFF
j_gene: TRBJ2-7; v_gene: TRBV9; abundance: NA; d_gene: TRBD1; CDR3nt: TGTGCCAGCAGCGTTAATCCGGGACAGGGAGTCGAGCAGTACTTC; CDR3aa: CASSVNPGQGVEQYF
j_gene: TRBJ1-5; v_gene: TRBV11-2; abundance: NA; d_gene: NA; CDR3nt: TGTGCCAGCAGCTTAGATCGGGGTCAGCCCCAGCATTTT; CDR3aa: CASSLDRGQPQHF
j_gene: TRBJ2-1; v_gene: TRBV15; abundance: NA; d_gene: NA; CDR3nt: TGTGCCACCAGCACTCCACGGGATTCCAATGAGCAGTTCTTC; CDR3aa: CATSTPRDSNEQFF
j_gene: TRBJ2-1; v_gene: TRBV10-3; abundance: NA; d_gene: TRBD2; CDR3nt: TGTGCCATCAGTGAGTCGACTAGCAGGTCTGATCGTGGGAACAATGAGCAGTTCTTC; CDR3aa: CAISESTSRSDRGNNEQFF
j_gene: TRBJ1-3; v_gene: TRBV9; abundance: NA; d_gene: NA; CDR3nt: TGTGCCAGCAGCGCCCCGGCGGGAAAAGGATCTGGAAACACCATATATTTT; CDR3aa: CASSAPAGKGSGNTIYF
j_gene: TRBJ2-5; v_gene: TRBV27; abundance: few; d_gene: TRBD2; CDR3nt: TGTGCCAGCTTCGGGGGGGCGCGATCTCTCCAAGAGACCCAGTACTTC; CDR3aa: CASFGGARSLQETQYF
j_gene: TRBJ2-7; v_gene: TRBV7-2; abundance: NA; d_gene: TRBD2; CDR3nt: TGTGCCAGCAGCGTCGGGACTAGCGGGAGCAGAGCATCCTACGAGCAGTACTTC; CDR3aa: CASSVGTSGSRASYEQYF
j_gene: TRBJ2-7; v_gene: TRBV30; abundance: NA; d_gene: NA; CDR3nt: TGTGCCTGGAGTGTACTAGAGTGGGTTGAGCAGTACTTC; CDR3aa: CAWSVLEWVEQYF
j_gene: TRBJ1-1; v_gene: TRBV10-3; abundance: NA; d_gene: NA; CDR3nt: TGTGCCATCAGTGAGTCCCAGGGGCAGGGGAACACTGAAGCTTTCTTT; CDR3aa: CAISESQGQGNTEAFF
j_gene: TRBJ2-3; v_gene: TRBV4-3; abundance: NA; d_gene: NA; CDR3nt: TGCGCCAGCAGCCAAGATATGTCCGGCGGTGCAGATACGCAGTATTTT; CDR3aa: CASSQDMSGGADTQYF
j_gene: TRBJ2-5; v_gene: TRBV4-2; abundance: NA; d_gene: NA; CDR3nt: TGTGCCAGCAGCCCGCCCGACATGAAAGAGACCCAGTACTTC; CDR3aa: CASSPPDMKETQYF
j_gene: TRBJ1-1; v_gene: TRBV9; abundance: NA; d_gene: NA; CDR3nt: TGTGCCAGCAGCGTCGGGGGGCGGGCTGAAGCTTTCTTT; CDR3aa: CASSVGGRAEAFF
j_gene: TRBJ2-2; v_gene: TRBV5-1; abundance: NA; d_gene: TRBD1; CDR3nt: TGCGCCAGCTTTAGAGGACAGGGGGCGAACGGGGAGCTGTTTTTT; CDR3aa: CASFRGQGANGELFF
j_gene: TRBJ1-2; v_gene: TRBV5-1; abundance: once; d_gene: TRBD1; CDR3nt: TGCGCCAGCAGCTTAGGACAGGGGACCTATGGCTACACCTTC; CDR3aa: CASSLGQGTYGYTF
j_gene: TRBJ2-1; v_gene: TRBV6-4; abundance: NA; d_gene: TRBD2; CDR3nt: TGTGCCGCGGGGCCGACTAGCGGGAACTACAATGAGCAGTTCTTC; CDR3aa: CAAGPTSGNYNEQFF
j_gene: TRBJ2-7; v_gene: TRBV28; abundance: NA; d_gene: NA; CDR3nt: TGTGCCAGCAGTTTATTTGGGACTTTATATTACGAGCAGTACTTC; CDR3aa: CASSLFGTLYYEQYF
j_gene: TRBJ1-2; v_gene: TRBV7-8; abundance: few; d_gene: NA; CDR3nt: TGTGCCAGCAGCCCATTAAGAGGTTCGGGGAGAGGCTACACCTTC; CDR3aa: CASSPLRGSGRGYTF
j_gene: TRBJ1-5; v_gene: TRBV10-1; abundance: NA; d_gene: TRBD1; CDR3nt: TGCGCCAGCAGTGTCCCGGGACAGCTTTATAGCAATCAGCCCCAGCATTTT; CDR3aa: CASSVPGQLYSNQPQHF
j_gene: TRBJ1-1; v_gene: TRBV29-1; abundance: NA; d_gene: NA; CDR3nt: TGCAGCGTTGAAGAACGATATCTAGGTTTCTTT; CDR3aa: CSVEERYLGFF
j_gene: TRBJ1-5; v_gene: TRBV19; abundance: NA; d_gene: NA; CDR3nt: TGTGCCAGGCCACGTAAAGGCTCTAGCTGGGAGAATAGCAATCAGCCCCAGCATTTT; CDR3aa: CARPRKGSSWENSNQPQHF
j_gene: TRBJ2-1; v_gene: TRBV10-3; abundance: NA; d_gene: TRBD2; CDR3nt: TGTGCCATCAGTGGCTCCGGGGGGGGGAGCTCCTACAATGAGCAGTTCTTC; CDR3aa: CAISGSGGGSSYNEQFF
j_gene: TRBJ2-3; v_gene: TRBV4-3; abundance: NA; d_gene: NA; CDR3nt: TGCGCCAGCAGCCAGTACCGACAACGAACCACAGATACGCAGTATTTT; CDR3aa: CASSQYRQRTTDTQYF
j_gene: TRBJ2-2; v_gene: TRBV29-1; abundance: NA; d_gene: NA; CDR3nt: TGCAGCGTCTCCAGATCTCACGGGTCCGGGGAGCTGTTTTTT; CDR3aa: CSVSRSHGSGELFF
j_gene: TRBJ1-6; v_gene: TRBV4-2; abundance: NA; d_gene: TRBD1; CDR3nt: TGTGCCAGCAGCCATCGTCCCGGGACAGGGGAGGTACCCCTCCACTTT; CDR3aa: CASSHRPGTGEVPLHF
j_gene: TRBJ1-3; v_gene: TRBV5-1; abundance: NA; d_gene: NA; CDR3nt: TGCGCCAGCAGCTTGGGACAGATTAGCTCTGGAAACACCATATATTTT; CDR3aa: CASSLGQISSGNTIYF
j_gene: TRBJ2-7; v_gene: TRBV7-2; abundance: NA; d_gene: NA; CDR3nt: TGTGCCAGCAGCTTGGCGGACTCCTACGAGCAGTACTTC; CDR3aa: CASSLADSYEQYF
j_gene: TRBJ1-5; v_gene: TRBV1; abundance: NA; d_gene: NA; CDR3nt: TGCACCAGCAGCCGGACGATACAGGGTGTTCGCAATCAGCCCCAGCATTTT; CDR3aa: CTSSRTIQGVRNQPQHF
j_gene: TRBJ1-4; v_gene: TRBV2; abundance: NA; d_gene: TRBD1; CDR3nt: TGTGCCAGCAGACAGGGGGCAACTAATGAAAAACTGTTTTTT; CDR3aa: CASRQGATNEKLFF
j_gene: TRBJ2-5; v_gene: TRBV5-1; abundance: few; d_gene: TRBD1; CDR3nt: TGCGCCAGCAGCCCTACCGGGACAGGGGAACAAGAGACCCAGTACTTC; CDR3aa: CASSPTGTGEQETQYF